This TCR beta chain was profiled in a study of T cells in Graves' hyperthyroidism and ophthalmopathy. Background on the study: Staff took peripheral blood when the initial diagnosis was made, before any treatment began.

Amplification of TCR beta CDR3 regions was performed using RNA transcripts as template. First-round RT-PCR of the TCR CDR3 relied on the HTBI primer set. TCRdb re-analysed the multiplex PCR reads in MiXCR, keeping a single row per CDR3 protein. Altogether around 280,000 distinct CDR3 sequences are present, less than 15% being singletons, with the ten largest covering approximately 7.8%. Patients with uncontrolled infections, other autoimmune diseases, pregnancy or lactation were excluded. In this sample, this clonotype turned up many times. Antigen: not known. This CDR3 has 14 residues. The junction had 6 bases not matched to a gene; V was cut back by 5 bases and J by 5 bases. CDR1 is MDHEN, CDR2 SYDVKM, per germline. Overall study findings and caveats: Ophthalmopathy cases were set apart from stable hyperthyroidism by a 13 V-J model.

This sequence originates from a woman in her 30s with Graves' hyperthyroidism that later progressed to Graves' ophthalmopathy. The rearrangement joins TRBV28 to TRBJ2-1; 7 bases are shared with TRBD2. Source material: blood. The CDR3 region has the DNA TGTGCCAGCAGTGCATTAGCGGGCCACAATGAGCAGTTCTTC. Protein sequence: CASSALAGHNEQFF. Based on the CDR3 plus reference TRBV28 and TRBJ2-1, the full variable domain is DVKVTQSSRYLVKRTGEKVFLECVQDMDHENMFWYRQDPGLGLRLIYFSYDVKMKEKGDIPEGYSVSREKKERFSLILESASTNQTSMYLCASSALAGHNEQFFGPGTRLTVL.